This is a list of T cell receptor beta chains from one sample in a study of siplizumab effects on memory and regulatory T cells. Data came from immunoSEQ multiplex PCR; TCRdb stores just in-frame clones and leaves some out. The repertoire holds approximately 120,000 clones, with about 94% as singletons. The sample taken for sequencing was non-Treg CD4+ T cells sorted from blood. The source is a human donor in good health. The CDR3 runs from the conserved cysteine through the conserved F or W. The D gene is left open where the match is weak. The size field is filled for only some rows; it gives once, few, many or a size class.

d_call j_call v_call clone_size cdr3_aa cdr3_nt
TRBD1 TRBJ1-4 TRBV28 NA CASSFRGPNEKLFF TGTGCCAGCAGCTTTAGGGGGCCTAATGAAAAACTGTTTTTT
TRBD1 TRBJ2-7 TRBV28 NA CASRTGVYEQYF TGTGCCTCCCGGACAGGAGTCTACGAGCAGTACTTC
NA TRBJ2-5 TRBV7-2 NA CASSLGVGETQYF TGTGCCAGCAGCTTAGGAGTTGGGGAGACCCAGTACTTC
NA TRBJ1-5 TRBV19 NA CASSRQGHQPQHF TGTGCCAGTAGTCGGCAGGGGCATCAGCCCCAGCATTTT
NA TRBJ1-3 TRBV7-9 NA CASSYLGGNTIYF TGTGCCAGCAGCTACCTTGGGGGAAACACCATATATTTT
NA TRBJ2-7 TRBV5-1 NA CASSFGGKSSYEQYF TGCGCCAGCAGCTTCGGAGGGAAATCCTCCTACGAGCAGTACTTC
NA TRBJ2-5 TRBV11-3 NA CASSTGLRETQYF TGTGCCAGCAGCACGGGACTCCGCGAGACCCAGTACTTC
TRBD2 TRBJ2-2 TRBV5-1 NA CASSYLAGENTGELFF TGCGCCAGCAGCTACTTAGCGGGGGAGAACACCGGGGAGCTGTTTTTT
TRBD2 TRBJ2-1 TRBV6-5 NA CASSLAGGPQNERFF TGTGCCAGCAGCTTAGCGGGGGGGCCCCAGAATGAGCGGTTCTTC
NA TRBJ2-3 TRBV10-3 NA CAISESGQTDTQYF TGTGCCATCAGTGAGTCCGGACAGACAGATACGCAGTATTTT
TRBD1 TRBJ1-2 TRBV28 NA CAIPRGQPAYGYTF TGTGCCATTCCCAGGGGACAGCCCGCCTATGGCTACACCTTC
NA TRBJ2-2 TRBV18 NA CASSPPKGQNTGELFF TGTGCCAGCTCACCACCTAAAGGCCAAAACACCGGGGAGCTGTTTTTT
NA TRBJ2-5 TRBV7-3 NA CASSLQRGAQETQYF TGTGCCAGCAGCTTACAACGGGGGGCCCAAGAGACCCAGTACTTC
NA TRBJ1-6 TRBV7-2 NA CASSLAQQSSYNSPLHF TGTGCCAGCAGCTTAGCCCAACAGAGCTCCTATAATTCACCCCTCCACTTT
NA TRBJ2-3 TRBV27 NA CASSLSLPSTDTQYF TGTGCCAGCAGTTTATCTTTGCCTAGCACAGATACGCAGTATTTT
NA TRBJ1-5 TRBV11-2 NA CASSLSTGSSNQPQHF TGTGCCAGCAGCTTATCCACAGGAAGTAGCAATCAGCCCCAGCATTTT
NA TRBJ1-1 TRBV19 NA CASSFASTVNTEAFF TGTGCCAGTAGTTTCGCCTCGACGGTGAACACTGAAGCTTTCTTT
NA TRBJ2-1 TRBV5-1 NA CASSLGEARDEQFF TGCGCCAGCAGCTTGGGGGAGGCCAGGGATGAGCAGTTCTTC
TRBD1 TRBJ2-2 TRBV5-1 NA CASTGQGSTGELFF TGCGCCAGCACGGGACAGGGGAGCACCGGGGAGCTGTTTTTT
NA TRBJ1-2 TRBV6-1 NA CASSEALRGVTNYGYTF TGTGCCAGCAGTGAAGCGCTGAGAGGAGTTACTAACTATGGCTACACCTTC
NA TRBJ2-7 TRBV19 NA CASSITGRAILGDDEQYF TGTGCCAGTAGTATAACAGGGAGGGCAATCTTAGGGGATGACGAGCAGTACTTC
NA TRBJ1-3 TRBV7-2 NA CASSSGTSGNTIYF TGTGCCAGCAGCTCCGGGACGTCTGGAAACACCATATATTTT
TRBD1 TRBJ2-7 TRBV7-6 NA CASSRRRPTGGNLHEQYF TGTGCCAGCAGCCGGCGACGACCGACAGGGGGGAATCTCCACGAGCAGTACTTC
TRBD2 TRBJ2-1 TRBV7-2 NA CASSLDWTSVDEQFF TGTGCCAGCAGCTTAGATTGGACTAGCGTGGATGAGCAGTTCTTC
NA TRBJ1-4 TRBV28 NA CASSLRSGTNEKLFF TGTGCCAGCAGTCTCAGATCCGGAACTAATGAAAAACTGTTTTTT
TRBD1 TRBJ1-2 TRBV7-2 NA CASSLHATSGGNYGYTF TGTGCCAGCAGCTTACATGCTACCTCAGGGGGCAACTATGGCTACACCTTC
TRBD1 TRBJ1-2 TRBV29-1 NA CSLGDSRNYGYTF TGCAGCCTGGGGGACAGTCGTAACTATGGCTACACCTTC
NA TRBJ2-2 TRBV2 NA CASTAGTGGTGELFF TGTGCCAGCACCGCCGGGACTGGGGGCACCGGGGAGCTGTTTTTT
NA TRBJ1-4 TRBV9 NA CASSTRTHGEKLFF TGTGCCAGCAGCACAAGGACCCACGGTGAAAAACTGTTTTTT
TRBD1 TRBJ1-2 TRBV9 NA CASSPQGAYGYTF TGTGCCAGCAGCCCCCAGGGGGCGTATGGCTACACCTTC
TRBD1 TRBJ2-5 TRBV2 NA CASHRGETETQYF TGTGCCAGCCACAGGGGAGAGACAGAGACCCAGTACTTC
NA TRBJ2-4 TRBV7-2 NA CASSSRGIAKNIQYF TGTGCCAGCAGCTCACGGGGGATAGCCAAAAACATTCAGTACTTC
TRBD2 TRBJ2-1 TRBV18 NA CASSPDVGLVIF TGTGCCAGCTCACCGGACGTAGGACTAGTGATCTTC
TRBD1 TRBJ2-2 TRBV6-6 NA CASRTPGQSNTGELFF TGTGCCAGCAGGACACCGGGACAGTCGAACACCGGGGAGCTGTTTTTT
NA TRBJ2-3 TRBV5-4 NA CASRSEWEYTDTQYF TGTGCCAGCAGATCAGAGTGGGAGTATACAGATACGCAGTATTTT
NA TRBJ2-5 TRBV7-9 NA CASSAPGTWGETQYF TGTGCCAGCAGCGCCCCCGGGACATGGGGGGAGACCCAGTACTTC
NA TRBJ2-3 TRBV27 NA CASSLRARADTQYF TGTGCCAGCAGTTTACGCGCACGGGCAGATACGCAGTATTTT
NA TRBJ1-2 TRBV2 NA CASSEDGNYGYTF TGTGCCAGCAGTGAAGACGGTAACTATGGCTACACCTTC
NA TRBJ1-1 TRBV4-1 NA CASSQAGTEAFF TGCGCCAGCAGCCAAGCTGGCACTGAAGCTTTCTTT
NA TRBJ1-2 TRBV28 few CASGVNYGYTF TGTGCCAGCGGCGTAAACTATGGCTACACCTTC
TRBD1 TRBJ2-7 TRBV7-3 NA CASSDRGGYEQYF TGTGCCAGCAGCGACAGGGGGGGATACGAGCAGTACTTC
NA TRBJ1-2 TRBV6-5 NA CASSGKEDYGYTF TGTGCCAGCAGTGGGAAGGAGGACTATGGCTACACCTTC
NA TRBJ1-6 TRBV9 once CASSVGQGDSPLHF TGTGCCAGCAGCGTAGGCCAGGGAGATTCACCCCTCCACTTT
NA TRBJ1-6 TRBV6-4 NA CASSENTGNSPLHF TGTGCCAGCAGTGAAAACACAGGGAATTCACCCCTCCACTTT
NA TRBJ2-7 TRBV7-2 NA CASSLSGTGYEQYF TGTGCCAGCAGCTTATCAGGGACGGGCTACGAGCAGTACTTC
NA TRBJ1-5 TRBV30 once CAWSSGSTFSNQPQHF TGTGCCTGGAGTTCAGGTTCCACATTTAGCAATCAGCCCCAGCATTTT
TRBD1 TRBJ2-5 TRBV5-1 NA CASSLAGTGEETQYF TGCGCCAGCAGCTTAGCCGGGACAGGGGAAGAGACCCAGTACTTC
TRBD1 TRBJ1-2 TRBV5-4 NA CASSLVGTGYGYTF TGTGCCAGCAGCTTGGTTGGGACAGGCTATGGCTACACCTTC
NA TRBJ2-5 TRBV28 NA CASSFNAAWAQTQYF TGTGCCAGCAGTTTTAACGCCGCCTGGGCTCAGACCCAGTACTTC
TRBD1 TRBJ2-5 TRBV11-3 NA CASSPEGAGQETQYF TGTGCCAGCAGCCCCGAGGGGGCAGGCCAAGAGACCCAGTACTTC
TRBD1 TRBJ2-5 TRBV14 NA CASSQRTGFETQYF TGTGCCAGCAGCCAACGGACAGGGTTTGAGACCCAGTACTTC
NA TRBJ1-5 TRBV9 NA CASSLEEVGQPQHF TGTGCCAGCAGCCTGGAGGAGGTAGGTCAGCCCCAGCATTTT
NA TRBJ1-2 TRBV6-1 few CASSVRDGGPIFGYTF TGTGCCAGCAGTGTCCGGGATGGGGGGCCCATTTTTGGCTACACCTTC
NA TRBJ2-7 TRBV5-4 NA CASSFGGAFNEQYF TGTGCCAGCAGCTTTGGGGGGGCCTTCAACGAGCAGTACTTC
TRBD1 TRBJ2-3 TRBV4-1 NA CASSPDRDGPPTDTQYF TGCGCCAGCAGCCCGGACAGGGACGGGCCCCCCACAGATACGCAGTATTTT